The rows below give T cell receptor beta chains drawn from one sample of a study of blood T cells in healthy people across ages. TCRdb reanalysed the 5' RACE reads using MiXCR and keeps one entry per CDR3 protein. Altogether 600,000 or so distinct CDR3 sequences are present, approximately 30% being singletons, with the ten largest covering 15% to 18%. Specimen: blood. These TCRs come from a woman older than 75 in good health. Each CDR3 is given with its conserved first and last residue. Each record gives: D gene, J gene, clone size, V gene, CDR3 length, CDR3 DNA, CDR3 protein. A D gene is named only where the DNA matches it firmly. Not all rows give a size; the values are once, few, many and, for expanded clones, a class.

- TRBJ1-5 many TRBV5-1 15 TGCGCCAGCAGCTTGGAGGGATTCAGCAATCAGCCCCAGCATTTT CASSLEGFSNQPQHF
- TRBJ1-2 many TRBV29-1 12 TGCAGCGCCGACCTGACAGGCTATGGCTACACCTTC CSADLTGYGYTF
- TRBJ1-2 - TRBV2 15 TGTGCCAGCAGTGACCCAAACGAGGAAGATTATGGCTACACCTTC CASSDPNEEDYGYTF
- TRBJ2-5 many TRBV18 15 TGTGCCAGCTCACCACTGGGGACTGTCCAAGAGACCCAGTACTTC CASSPLGTVQETQYF
TRBD1 TRBJ2-7 many TRBV19 14 TGTGCCAGTAGCGGGACAGACTTAACCTACGAGCAGTACTTC CASSGTDLTYEQYF
- TRBJ1-6 - TRBV7-9 16 TGTGCCAGCAGCCGCGATGGGGACTCCCGAAATTCACCCCTCCACTTT CASSRDGDSRNSPLHF
- TRBJ2-7 many TRBV7-6 17 TGTGCCAGCAGCTTAGCACGAGGAGCGGGTCCCTCCTACGAGCAGTACTTC CASSLARGAGPSYEQYF
TRBD2 TRBJ2-5 many TRBV6-5 15 TGTGCCAGCAGTTACCGGGGGGGGGGCCAAGAGACCCAGTACTTC CASSYRGGGQETQYF
- TRBJ2-3 many TRBV7-9 15 TGTGCCAGCAGCGCCGACCAGGGGCGCACAGATACGCAGTATTTT CASSADQGRTDTQYF
- TRBJ1-2 many TRBV7-9 14 TGTGCCAGCAGCTTAGGTGGGACCAACTATGGCTACACCTTC CASSLGGTNYGYTF
- TRBJ1-2 many TRBV12-3/TRBV12-4 12 TGTGCCAGCAGTTTAGGCCCTTATGGCTACACCTTC CASSLGPYGYTF
TRBD1 TRBJ2-7 many TRBV4-3 15 TGCGCCAGCAGCGTCCGGACAGGGGGCTCCTACGAGCAGTACTTC CASSVRTGGSYEQYF
TRBD2 TRBJ2-7 once TRBV3-1 16 TGCGCCAGCAGCTGGGATCCCGGGACTAGGGGCTACGAGCAGTACTTC CASSWDPGTRGYEQYF
- TRBJ2-7 - TRBV7-9 15 TGCGCCAGCAGCTCCCAAGGGGGAGGAACCTACGAGCGGTACTTC CASSSQGGGTYERYF
- TRBJ1-5 - TRBV3-1 15 TGTGCCAGCAGCCTAACAAGCGGGGAGGGTCAGCCCCAGCATTTT CASSLTSGEGQPQHF
- TRBJ2-4 many TRBV3-1 13 TGTGCCAGCAGCGCTGGACAGAAAAACATTCAGTACTTC CASSAGQKNIQYF
TRBD2 TRBJ2-3 few TRBV9 16 TGTGCCAGCAGCGTCGAGAGCGGGGCCAGCACAGATACGCAGTATTTT CASSVESGASTDTQYF
- TRBJ2-1 once TRBV10-2 16 TGCGCCAGCAGTGAGTCTGAGCGGGCCCCCTACAATGAGCAGTTCTTC CASSESERAPYNEQFF
TRBD1 TRBJ1-2 many TRBV7-2 16 TGTGCCAGCAGCTTAGCGCAAGGGACAGGTTCCTATGGCTACACCTTC CASSLAQGTGSYGYTF
TRBD1 TRBJ2-7 - TRBV12-3/TRBV12-4 15 TGTGCCAGCGGACACGACAGGGGCACCTACAATGAGCAGTACTTC CASGHDRGTYNEQYF
TRBD1 TRBJ2-7 - TRBV20-1 14 TGCAATGCTAGAGCGCAGGGGGCTGGGTACGAGCAGTACTTC CNARAQGAGYEQYF
- TRBJ2-3 - TRBV12-3/TRBV12-4 13 TGTGCCAGCAGCCTTCCCAAGACAGATACGCAGTATTTT CASSLPKTDTQYF
- TRBJ2-2 - TRBV20-1 16 TGCAGTGCTAGACCCCCGAACGGGTGGAACACCGGGGAGCTGTTTTTT CSARPPNGWNTGELFF
- TRBJ1-4 - TRBV5-5 14 TGTGCCAGCAGCTTTTCGTCAACTAATGAAAAACTGTTTTTT CASSFSSTNEKLFF
TRBD1 TRBJ2-3 many TRBV19 15 TGTGCCAGTAGTCCGGGACAGGGTCGTATGGATACGCAGTATTTT CASSPGQGRMDTQYF
- TRBJ2-3 many TRBV7-2 16 TGTGCCAGCAGCCCCTCCGGGCTAGCGAGGTCAGATACGCAGTATTTT CASSPSGLARSDTQYF
- TRBJ2-6 many TRBV28 15 TGTGCCAGCAGTTTAACCGGAATGAGGGCTAACGTCCTGACTTTC CASSLTGMRANVLTF
- TRBJ2-3 many TRBV6-1 15 TGTGCCAGCAGTGGGCAGACAACGAGCACAGATACGCAGTATTTT CASSGQTTSTDTQYF
TRBD2 TRBJ2-1 many TRBV29-1 14 TGCAGCGCGACGGGACTAGCGGCGGACAATGAGCAGTTCTTC CSATGLAADNEQFF
- TRBJ1-1 - TRBV7-2 14 TGTGCCAGCAATCCGGGAGAGCGGCACACTGAAGCTTTCTTT CASNPGERHTEAFF
TRBD2 TRBJ2-7 few TRBV5-1 15 TGCGCCAGCAGCTTTGGGGGGGTTGTTCGCTACGAGCAGTACTTC CASSFGGVVRYEQYF
TRBD1 TRBJ2-7 - TRBV7-6 15 TGTGCCAGCAGCTTAGGACAGGGGGGCACCTACGAGCAGTACTTC CASSLGQGGTYEQYF
- TRBJ2-7 - TRBV7-9 14 TGTGCCAGCAGCGAGGGGACGGGCCACTACGAGCAGTACTTC CASSEGTGHYEQYF